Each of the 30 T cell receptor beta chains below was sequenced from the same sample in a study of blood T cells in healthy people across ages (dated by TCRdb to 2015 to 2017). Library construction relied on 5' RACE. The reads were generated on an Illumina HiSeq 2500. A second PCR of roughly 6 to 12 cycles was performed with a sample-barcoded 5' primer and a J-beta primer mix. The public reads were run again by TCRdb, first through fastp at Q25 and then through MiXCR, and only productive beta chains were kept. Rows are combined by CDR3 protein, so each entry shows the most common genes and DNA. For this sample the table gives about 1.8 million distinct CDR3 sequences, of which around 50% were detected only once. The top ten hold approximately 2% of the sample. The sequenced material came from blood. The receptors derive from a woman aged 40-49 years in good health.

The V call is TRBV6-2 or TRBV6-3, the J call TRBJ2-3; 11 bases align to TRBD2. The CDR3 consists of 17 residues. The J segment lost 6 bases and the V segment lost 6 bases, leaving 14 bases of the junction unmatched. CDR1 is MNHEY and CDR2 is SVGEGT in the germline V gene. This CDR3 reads CASRPGLAGIGVDTQYF. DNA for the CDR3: TGTGCCAGCAGACCTGGACTAGCGGGCATCGGGGTCGATACGCAGTATTTT.

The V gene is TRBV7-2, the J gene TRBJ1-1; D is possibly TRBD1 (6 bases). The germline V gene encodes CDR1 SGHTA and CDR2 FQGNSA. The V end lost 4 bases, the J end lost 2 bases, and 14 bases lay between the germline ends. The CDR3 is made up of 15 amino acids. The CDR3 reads CASSSLRGGNTEAFF. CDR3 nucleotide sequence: TGTGCCAGCAGCTCTTTAAGGGGGGGTAACACTGAAGCTTTCTTT.

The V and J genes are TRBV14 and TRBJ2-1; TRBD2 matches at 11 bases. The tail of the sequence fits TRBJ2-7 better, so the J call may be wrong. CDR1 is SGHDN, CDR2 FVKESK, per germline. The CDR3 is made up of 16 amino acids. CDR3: CASSHISGGAYNEQYF. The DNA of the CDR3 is TGTGCCAGCAGCCACATTAGCGGGGGGGCCTACAATGAGCAGTACTTC.

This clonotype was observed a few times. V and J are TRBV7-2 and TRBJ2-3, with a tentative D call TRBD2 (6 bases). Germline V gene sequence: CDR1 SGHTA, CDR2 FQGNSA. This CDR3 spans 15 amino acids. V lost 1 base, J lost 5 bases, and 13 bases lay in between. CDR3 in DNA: TGTGCCAGCAGCTTAGGGTCTTACGGGGGAGATACGCAGTATTTT. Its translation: CASSLGSYGGDTQYF.

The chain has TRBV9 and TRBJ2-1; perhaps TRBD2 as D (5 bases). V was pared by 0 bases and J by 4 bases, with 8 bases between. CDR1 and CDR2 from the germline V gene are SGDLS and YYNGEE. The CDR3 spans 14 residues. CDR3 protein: CASSVGRGYNEQFF. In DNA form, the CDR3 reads TGTGCCAGCAGCGTAGGTCGGGGTTACAATGAGCAGTTCTTC.

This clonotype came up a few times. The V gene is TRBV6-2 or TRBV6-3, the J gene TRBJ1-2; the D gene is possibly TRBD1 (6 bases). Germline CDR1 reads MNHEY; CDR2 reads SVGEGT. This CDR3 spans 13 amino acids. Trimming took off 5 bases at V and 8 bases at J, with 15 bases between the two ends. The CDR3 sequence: CASSTGGWRGYTF. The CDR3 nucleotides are TGTGCCAGCAGTACCGGGGGCTGGAGAGGCTACACCTTC.

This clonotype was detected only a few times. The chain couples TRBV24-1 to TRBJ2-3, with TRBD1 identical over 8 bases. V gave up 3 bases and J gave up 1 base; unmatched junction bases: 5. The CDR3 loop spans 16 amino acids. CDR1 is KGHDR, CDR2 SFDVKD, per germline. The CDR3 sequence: CATSDPQGAGTDTQYF. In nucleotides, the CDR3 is TGTGCCACCAGTGATCCCCAGGGGGCTGGCACAGATACGCAGTATTTT.

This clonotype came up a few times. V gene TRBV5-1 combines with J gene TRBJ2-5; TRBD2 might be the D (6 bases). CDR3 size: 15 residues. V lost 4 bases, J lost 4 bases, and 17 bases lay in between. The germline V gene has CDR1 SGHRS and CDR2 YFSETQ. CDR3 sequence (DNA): TGCGCCAGCAGCGGTGGACCTCTCGGGGGAGAGACCCAGTACTTC. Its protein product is CASSGGPLGGETQYF.

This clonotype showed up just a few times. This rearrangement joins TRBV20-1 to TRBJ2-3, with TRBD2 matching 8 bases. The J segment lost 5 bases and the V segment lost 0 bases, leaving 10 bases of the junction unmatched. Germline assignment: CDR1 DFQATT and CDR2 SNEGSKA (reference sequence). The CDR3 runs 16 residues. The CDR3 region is CSARDYGGVAQDTQYF. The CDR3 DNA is TGCAGTGCTAGAGATTACGGGGGGGTCGCCCAAGATACGCAGTATTTT.

The CDR3 coding sequence is TGCAGTGCTAGAAATCGGAGACAGGGGGCTACCTACGAGCAGTACTTC. The encoded protein is CSARNRRQGATYEQYF. This chain links TRBV20-1 with TRBJ2-7; 10 positions agree with TRBD1. There are 16 residues in the CDR3. In germline, CDR1 is DFQATT, CDR2 SNEGSKA (reference sequence). V was clipped by 2 bases and J by 2 bases; unmatched bases: 9.

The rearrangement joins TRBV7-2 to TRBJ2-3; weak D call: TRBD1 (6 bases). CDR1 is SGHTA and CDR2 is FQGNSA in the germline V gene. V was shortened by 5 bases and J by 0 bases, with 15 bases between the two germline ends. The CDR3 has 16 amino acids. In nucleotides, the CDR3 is TGTGCCAGCAGCCCCGACTGGGGGCTAAGCACAGATACGCAGTATTTT. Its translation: CASSPDWGLSTDTQYF.

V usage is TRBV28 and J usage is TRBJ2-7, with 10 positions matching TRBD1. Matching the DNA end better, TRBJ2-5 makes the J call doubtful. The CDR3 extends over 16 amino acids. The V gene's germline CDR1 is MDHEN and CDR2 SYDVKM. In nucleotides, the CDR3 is TGTGCCAGCAGTATCCTGCCGGGACAGGGGAGGGAGACCCAGTACTTC. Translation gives CASSILPGQGRETQYF.

The DNA of the CDR3 is TGTGCCAGCAGACCTCCGGGACCGAGAATCTCTGGGGCCAACGTCCTGACTTTC. This translates into CASRPPGPRISGANVLTF. The rearrangement links TRBV21-1 to TRBJ2-6; no check of the table's D call, TRBD1, against the DNA was made. TRBV21-1 is given as a pseudogene. This CDR3 has 18 residues.

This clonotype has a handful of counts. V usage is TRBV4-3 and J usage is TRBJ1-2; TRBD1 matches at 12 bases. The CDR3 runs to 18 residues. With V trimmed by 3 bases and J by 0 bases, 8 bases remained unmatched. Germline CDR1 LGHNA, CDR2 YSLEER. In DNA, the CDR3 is TGCGCCAGCAGCCAGCTAGGGGACAGGGGGCTTCCTAACTATGGCTACACCTTC. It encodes CASSQLGDRGLPNYGYTF.

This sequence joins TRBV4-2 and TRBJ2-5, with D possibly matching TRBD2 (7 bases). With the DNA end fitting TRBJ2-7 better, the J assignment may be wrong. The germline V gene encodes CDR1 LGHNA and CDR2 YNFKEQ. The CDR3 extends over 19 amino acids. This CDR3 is CASSQDPISSGGLPYEQYF. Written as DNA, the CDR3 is TGTGCCAGCAGCCAAGATCCTATATCATCGGGGGGCCTCCCCTACGAGCAGTACTTC.

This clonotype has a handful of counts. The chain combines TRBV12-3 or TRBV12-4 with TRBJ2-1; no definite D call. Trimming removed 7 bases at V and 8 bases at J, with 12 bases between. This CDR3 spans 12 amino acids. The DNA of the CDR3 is TGTGCCAGCAACACAAGGGCGGATGAGCAGTTCTTC. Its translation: CASNTRADEQFF.

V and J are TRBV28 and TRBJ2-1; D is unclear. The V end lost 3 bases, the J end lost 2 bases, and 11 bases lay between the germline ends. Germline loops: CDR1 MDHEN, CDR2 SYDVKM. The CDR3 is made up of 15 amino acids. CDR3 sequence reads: CASSFSPKAYNEQFF. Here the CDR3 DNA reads TGTGCCAGCAGTTTCTCTCCCAAAGCCTACAATGAGCAGTTCTTC. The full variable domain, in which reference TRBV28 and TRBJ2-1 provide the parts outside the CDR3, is DVKVTQSSRYLVKRTGEKVFLECVQDMDHENMFWYRQDPGLGLRLIYFSYDVKMKEKGDIPEGYSVSREKKERFSLILESASTNQTSMYLCASSFSPKAYNEQFFGPGTRLTVL.

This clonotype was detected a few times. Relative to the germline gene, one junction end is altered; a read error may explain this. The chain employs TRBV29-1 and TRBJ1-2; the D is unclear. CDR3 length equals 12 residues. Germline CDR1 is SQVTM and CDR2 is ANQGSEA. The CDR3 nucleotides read TGTAGCGTTGAACGGGAACGCTATGGCTACACCTTC. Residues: CSVERERYGYTF. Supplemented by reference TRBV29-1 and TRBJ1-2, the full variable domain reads SAVISQKPSRDICQRGTSLTIQCQVDSQVTMMFWYRQQPGQSLTLIATANQGSEATYESGFVIDKFPISRPNLTFSTLTVSNMSPEDSSIYLCSVERERYGYTFGSGTRLTVV.

The CDR3 DNA reads as TGCAGTGCTAGAGATCGGGGCGGGGGGCCCACAAATCACAATGAGCAGTTCTTC. Translated: CSARDRGGGPTNHNEQFF. This chain links TRBV20-1 with TRBJ2-1, with 8 bases that match TRBD2. Germline assignment: CDR1 DFQATT and CDR2 SNEGSKA (reference sequence). This CDR3 is 18 amino acids long. The J segment lost 5 bases and the V segment lost 0 bases, leaving 15 bases of the junction unmatched.

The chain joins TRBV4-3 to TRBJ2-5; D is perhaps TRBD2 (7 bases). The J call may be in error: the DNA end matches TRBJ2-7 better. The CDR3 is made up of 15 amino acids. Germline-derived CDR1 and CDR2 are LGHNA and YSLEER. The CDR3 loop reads CASSQDTGASGEQYF. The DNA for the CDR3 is TGCGCCAGCAGCCAAGATACGGGGGCTAGCGGCGAGCAGTACTTC.

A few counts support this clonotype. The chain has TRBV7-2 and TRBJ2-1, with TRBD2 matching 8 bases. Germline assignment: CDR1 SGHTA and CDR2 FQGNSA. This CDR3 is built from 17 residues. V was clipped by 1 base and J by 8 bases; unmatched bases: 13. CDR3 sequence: CASSLVGGGSLKHEQFF. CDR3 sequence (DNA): TGTGCCAGCAGCTTAGTTGGCGGGGGGAGCCTAAAGCATGAGCAGTTCTTC.

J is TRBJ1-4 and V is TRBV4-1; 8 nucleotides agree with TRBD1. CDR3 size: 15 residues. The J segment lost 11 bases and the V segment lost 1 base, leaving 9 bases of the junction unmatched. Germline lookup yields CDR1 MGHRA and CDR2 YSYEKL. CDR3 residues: CASSQGRTGLGKLFF. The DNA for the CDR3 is TGCGCCAGCAGCCAAGGCCGGACAGGGCTCGGGAAACTGTTTTTT.

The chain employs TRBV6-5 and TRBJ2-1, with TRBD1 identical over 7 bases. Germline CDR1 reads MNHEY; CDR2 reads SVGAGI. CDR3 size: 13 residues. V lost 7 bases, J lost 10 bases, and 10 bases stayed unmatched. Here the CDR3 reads CASTPDRVVEQFF. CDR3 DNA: TGTGCCAGCACCCCCGACAGGGTGGTCGAGCAGTTCTTC.

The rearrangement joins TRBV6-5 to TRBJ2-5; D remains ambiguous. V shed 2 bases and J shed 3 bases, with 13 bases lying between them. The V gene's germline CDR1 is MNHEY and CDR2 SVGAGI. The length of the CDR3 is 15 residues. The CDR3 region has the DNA TGTGCCAGCAGTTACGGACCCGCCCACAAAGAGACCCAGTACTTC. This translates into CASSYGPAHKETQYF.

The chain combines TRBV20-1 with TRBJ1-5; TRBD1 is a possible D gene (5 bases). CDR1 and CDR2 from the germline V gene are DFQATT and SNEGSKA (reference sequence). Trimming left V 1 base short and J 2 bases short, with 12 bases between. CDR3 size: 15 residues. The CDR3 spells CSARGGVGGNQPQHF. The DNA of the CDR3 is TGCAGTGCTAGAGGGGGGGTTGGTGGCAATCAGCCCCAGCATTTT.

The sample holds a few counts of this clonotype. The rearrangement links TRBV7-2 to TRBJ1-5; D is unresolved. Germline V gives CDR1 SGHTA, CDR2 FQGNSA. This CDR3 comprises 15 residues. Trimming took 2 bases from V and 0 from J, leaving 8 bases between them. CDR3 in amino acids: CASSLSRASNQPQHF. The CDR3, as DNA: TGTGCCAGCAGCTTATCCCGGGCTAGCAATCAGCCCCAGCATTTT.

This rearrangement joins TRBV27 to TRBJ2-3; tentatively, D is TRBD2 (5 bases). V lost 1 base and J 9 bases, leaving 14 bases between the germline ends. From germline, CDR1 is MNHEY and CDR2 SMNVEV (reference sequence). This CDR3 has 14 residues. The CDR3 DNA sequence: TGTGCCAGCAGTTTATGGGAGTCCCGAGGGACGCAGTATTTT. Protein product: CASSLWESRGTQYF.

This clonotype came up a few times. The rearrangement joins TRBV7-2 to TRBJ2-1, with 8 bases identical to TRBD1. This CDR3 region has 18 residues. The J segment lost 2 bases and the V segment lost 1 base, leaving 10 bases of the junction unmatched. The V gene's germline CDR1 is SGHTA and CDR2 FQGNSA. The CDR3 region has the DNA TGTGCCAGCAGCTTAGTTGCTGGTAAGGGACAGGCCTACAATGAGCAGTTCTTC. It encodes CASSLVAGKGQAYNEQFF.

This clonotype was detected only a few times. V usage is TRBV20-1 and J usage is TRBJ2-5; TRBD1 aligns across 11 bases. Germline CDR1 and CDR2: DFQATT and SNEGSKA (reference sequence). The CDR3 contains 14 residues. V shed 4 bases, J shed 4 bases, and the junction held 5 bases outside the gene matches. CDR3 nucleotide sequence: TGCAGTGCTATACCGGGACAGGGGGTAGAGACCCAGTACTTC. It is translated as CSAIPGQGVETQYF.

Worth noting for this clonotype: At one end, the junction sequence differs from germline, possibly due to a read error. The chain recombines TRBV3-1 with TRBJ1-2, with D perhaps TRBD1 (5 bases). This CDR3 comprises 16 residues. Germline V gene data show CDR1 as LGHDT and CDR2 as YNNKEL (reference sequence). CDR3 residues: CASSQDWDPTNYDYTF. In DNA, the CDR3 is TGTGCCAGCAGCCAAGATTGGGACCCGACCAACTATGACTACACCTTC.